A selection of T cell receptor beta chains follows, all from one sample in a study of blood T cell repertoires in COVID-19. TCRdb keeps only in-frame clones here, not all; method: immunoSEQ multiplex PCR. The repertoire has 40,000 or so clones, about 90% of them found once; the top ten carry 14%. The sequenced sample was peripheral blood. Receptors were obtained from a human donor in a cohort sampled during active COVID-19. Both conserved end residues are part of each CDR3.

>TRBV4-3|TRBJ2-5
CASSQEGRGQETQYF
>TRBV15|TRBJ2-1
CATSPGDRGVNEQFF
>TRBV5-4|TRBJ1-1
CASSPPRSGGNTEAFF
>TRBV5-4|TRBJ2-5
CASSPPSGGAETQYF
>TRBV11-2|TRBJ2-5
CASSPPLGQSGGEQETQYF
>TRBV19|TRBJ2-6
CASSIWGDSYISGANVLTF
>TRBV6-2/TRBV6-3|TRBJ1-2
CASSTQAIYGYTF
>TRBV4-1|TRBJ2-7
CASSQESSGNYEQYF
>TRBV27|TRBJ1-1
CASTARSNTEAFF
>TRBV5-6|TRBJ1-2
CASSGQGYTYGYTF
>TRBV5-1|TRBJ2-3
CASSLELDTQYF
>TRBV5-5|TRBJ2-7
CASSVHRATYEQYF
>TRBV6-2/TRBV6-3|TRBJ1-1
CASSPSQGAGTEAFF
>TRBV6-5|TRBJ1-5
CASSPTGDPQPQHF
>TRBV11-3|TRBJ2-1
CASSLAGGPYEQFF
>TRBV5-1|TRBJ2-7
CASSLGRGRYEQYF
>TRBV30|TRBJ1-6
CAWSPSDSPLHF
>TRBV7-9|TRBJ2-7
CASRLEGAVYEQYF
>TRBV19|TRBJ1-5
CASSRPGYGNQPQHF
>TRBV6-5|TRBJ1-1
CASSPSTVNTEAFF